These 15 T cell receptor beta chains share one sample of origin, sequenced in a study of cytomegalovirus exposure and HLA in healthy donors. Sequencing used immunoSEQ multiplex PCR; TCRdb keeps in-frame clones, though not all of them. Among 120,000 to 150,000 clones, about 91% were seen once, and the ten largest hold 4.5%. Sequencing used PBMCs. These TCRs come from a man aged 18 to 30 in good health and CMV-seropositive.

V and J are TRBV11-2 and TRBJ2-7; 7 bases map to TRBD1. CDR3 length: 14 residues. V lost 8 bases and J lost 3; bases outside the gene matches: 10. Per germline, CDR1 SGHAT and CDR2 FQNNGV. The CDR3 coding sequence is TGTGCCAGCTCCCCGAGACAGGGTAACTACGAGCAGTACTTC. Its protein is CASSPRQGNYEQYF.

This clone was counted a few times. The J gene is TRBJ1-2, the V gene TRBV27, with TRBD1 matching over 8 bases. V dropped 3 bases and J dropped 7; count of bases not matched to a gene: 4. Looked up from germline, CDR1 is MNHEY and CDR2 is SMNVEV (reference sequence). CDR3 length equals 13 residues. The chain's CDR3 is CASSFQDRVGYTF. CDR3 nucleotides: TGTGCCAGCAGTTTCCAGGACAGGGTTGGCTACACCTTC.

V gene TRBV6-5 combines with J gene TRBJ1-2; D not resolved. CDR1 is MNHEY and CDR2 is SVGAGI in the germline V gene. The V end was cut by 5 bases, the J end by 5 bases, with 12 bases between. This CDR3 spans 13 amino acids. This chain's CDR3 is CASSPGELYGYTF. The DNA of the CDR3 is TGTGCCAGCAGTCCCGGGGAACTGTATGGCTACACCTTC.

As concerns this clone: Other DNA variants within this sample encode the same CDR3. Here the CDR3 DNA reads TGTGCCAGCAGCTTAGGGGACAGGGACCAAGAGACCCAGTACTTC. It yields the protein CASSLGDRDQETQYF. The chain links TRBV11-2 to TRBJ2-5, with TRBD1 matching 9 bases. Germline lookup yields CDR1 SGHAT and CDR2 FQNNGV. Trimming took 1 base from V and 0 from J; bases not matched to a gene: 0. The CDR3 runs 15 residues.

The chain uses TRBV18 and TRBJ1-4, with D perhaps TRBD1 (5 bases). The CDR3 totals 16 residues. Germline V gene sequence: CDR1 KGHSH, CDR2 LQKENI. Trimming took 4 bases from V and 4 from J, leaving 16 bases between them. DNA for the CDR3: TGTGCCAGCTCACTTGACAGCTTGTGGGGTAATGAAAAACTGTTTTTT. Protein: CASSLDSLWGNEKLFF.

The genes are TRBV6-5 and TRBJ2-7, with TRBD2 matching 11 bases. From germline, CDR1 is MNHEY and CDR2 SVGAGI. This CDR3 spans 14 amino acids. V dropped 7 bases and J dropped 2; count of bases not matched to a gene: 4. CDR3 nucleotides: TGTGCCAGCAAACTAGCGGGAGCCCCCTACGAGCAGTACTTC. Amino acid sequence: CASKLAGAPYEQYF.

The chain combines TRBV21-1 with TRBJ2-5; the table's D gene call, TRBD2, was not cross checked with the DNA. TRBV21-1 is designated a pseudogene. The CDR3 length is 18 residues. The CDR3 coding sequence is TGTGCCAGCAGCAAATCGAGACTAGCGGGGCCCCTCCCTTGGACCCAGTACTTC. Its translation: CASSKSRLAGPLPWTQYF.

This clone was seen more than once but under ten times. The V gene is TRBV25-1, the J gene TRBJ1-1; unclear D gene. CDR1 and CDR2 from the germline V gene are MGHDK and SYGVNS. V lost 9 bases, J lost 4 bases, and 18 bases lay in between. This CDR3 is built from 14 residues. DNA for the CDR3: TGTGCCAGGACGCCCGTTGGAGGGCCCACTGAAGCTTTCTTT. This sequence encodes CARTPVGGPTEAFF.

The rearrangement joins TRBV6-1 to TRBJ1-1; D gene unclear. Trimming stripped 6 bases from V and 4 bases from J, with 15 bases between. The germline V gene has CDR1 MNHNS and CDR2 SASEGT. The CDR3 has 14 amino acids. In DNA, the CDR3 is TGTGCCAGCAGCACACGGGAGGAGGGCACTGAAGCTTTCTTT. It is translated as CASSTREEGTEAFF.

This chain links TRBV5-1 with TRBJ1-4, with D uncertain. V lost 0 bases and J 0 bases, leaving 3 bases between the germline ends. The CDR3 has 14 amino acids. Germline loops: CDR1 SGHRS, CDR2 YFSETQ. As DNA, the CDR3 is TGCGCCAGCAGCTTGGCATCAACTAATGAAAAACTGTTTTTT. Translating it yields CASSLASTNEKLFF.

V usage is TRBV30 and J usage is TRBJ1-4; the D is unclear. This CDR3 spans 9 amino acids. V was clipped by 4 bases and J by 16 bases, with 10 bases between them. Germline lookup yields CDR1 GTSNPN and CDR2 SVGIG (reference sequence). Written as DNA, the CDR3 is TGTGCCTGGATGAGTATTGGGTTTTTT. This encodes CAWMSIGFF.

A single count supports this clone. The V call is TRBV5-4, the J call TRBJ2-7; D unresolved. With 4 bases removed from V and 1 base from J, the gap between germline ends came to 18 bases. Per germline, CDR1 SGHNT and CDR2 YYREEE (reference sequence). The CDR3 covers 16 residues. The CDR3 protein is CASSPPIRGGSYEQYF. The CDR3 region has the DNA TGTGCCAGCAGCCCTCCAATAAGAGGCGGATCCTACGAGCAGTACTTC.

The rearrangement uses TRBV30 and TRBJ2-3, with D perhaps TRBD2 (5 bases). Germline-derived CDR1 and CDR2 are GTSNPN and SVGIG (reference sequence). This CDR3 is 11 amino acids long. The ends were cut back, 5 bases at V and 8 bases at J, with 11 bases in the middle. The CDR3: CAWSPAGTQYF. As DNA, the CDR3 is TGTGCCTGGTCTCCGGCGGGTACGCAGTATTTT.

The gene calls are TRBV9 and TRBJ2-7; 9 nucleotides match TRBD1. V was pared by 0 bases and J by 2 bases, with 0 bases of the junction left unmatched. CDR3 length: 14 residues. The V gene's germline CDR1 is SGDLS and CDR2 YYNGEE. CDR3 nucleotide sequence: TGTGCCAGCAGCGTAGGACAGGGGGCCTACGAGCAGTACTTC. Protein: CASSVGQGAYEQYF.

The chain joins TRBV6-5 to TRBJ1-4, with 8 bases aligning to TRBD1. The germline gives CDR1 MNHEY, CDR2 SVGAGI. V lost 2 bases to trimming and J lost 8 bases; unmatched junction nucleotides: 7. The CDR3 is made up of 15 amino acids. CDR3 residues: CASSYGGTGGEKLFF. The CDR3 region has the DNA TGTGCCAGCAGTTACGGGGGGACAGGAGGAGAAAAACTGTTTTTT.